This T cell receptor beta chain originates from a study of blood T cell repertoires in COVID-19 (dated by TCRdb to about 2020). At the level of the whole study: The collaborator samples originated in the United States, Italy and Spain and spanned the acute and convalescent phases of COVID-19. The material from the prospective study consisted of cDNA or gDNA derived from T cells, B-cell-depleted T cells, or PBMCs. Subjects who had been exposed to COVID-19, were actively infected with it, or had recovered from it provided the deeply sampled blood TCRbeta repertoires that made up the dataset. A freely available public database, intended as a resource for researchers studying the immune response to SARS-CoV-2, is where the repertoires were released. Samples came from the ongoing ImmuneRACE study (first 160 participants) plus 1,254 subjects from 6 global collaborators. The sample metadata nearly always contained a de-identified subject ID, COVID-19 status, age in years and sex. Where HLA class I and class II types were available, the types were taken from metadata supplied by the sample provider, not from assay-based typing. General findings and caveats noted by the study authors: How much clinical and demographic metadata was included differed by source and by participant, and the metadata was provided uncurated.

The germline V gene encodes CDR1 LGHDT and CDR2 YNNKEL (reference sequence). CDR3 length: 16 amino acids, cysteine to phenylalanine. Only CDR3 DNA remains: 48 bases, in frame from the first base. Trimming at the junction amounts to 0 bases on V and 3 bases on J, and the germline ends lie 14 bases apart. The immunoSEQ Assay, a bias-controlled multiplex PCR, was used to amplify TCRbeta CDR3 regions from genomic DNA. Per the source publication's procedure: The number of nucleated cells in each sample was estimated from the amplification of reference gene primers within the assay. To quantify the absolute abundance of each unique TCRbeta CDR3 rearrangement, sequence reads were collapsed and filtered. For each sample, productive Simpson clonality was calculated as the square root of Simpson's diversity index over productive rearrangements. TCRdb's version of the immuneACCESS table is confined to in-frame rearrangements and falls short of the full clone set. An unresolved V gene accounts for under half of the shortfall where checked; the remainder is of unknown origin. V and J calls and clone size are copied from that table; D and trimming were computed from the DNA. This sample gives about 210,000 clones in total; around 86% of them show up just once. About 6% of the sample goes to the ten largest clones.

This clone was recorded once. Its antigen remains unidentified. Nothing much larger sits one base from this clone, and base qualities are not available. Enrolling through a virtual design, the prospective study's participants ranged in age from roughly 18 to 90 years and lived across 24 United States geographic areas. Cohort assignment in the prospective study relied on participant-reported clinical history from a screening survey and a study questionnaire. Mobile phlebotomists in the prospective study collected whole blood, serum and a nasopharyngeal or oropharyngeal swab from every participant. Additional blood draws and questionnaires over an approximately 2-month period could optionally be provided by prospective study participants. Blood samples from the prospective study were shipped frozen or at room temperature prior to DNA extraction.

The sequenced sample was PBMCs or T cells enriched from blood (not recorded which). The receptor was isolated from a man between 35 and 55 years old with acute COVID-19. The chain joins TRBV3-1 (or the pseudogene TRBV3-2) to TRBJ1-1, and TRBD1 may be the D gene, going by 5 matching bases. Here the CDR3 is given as CASSQEWAREDTEAFF. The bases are TGTGCCAGCAGCCAAGAGTGGGCCAGGGAAGACACTGAAGCTTTCTTT.